This T cell receptor beta chain emerged from a study of PD-L1 blockade in urothelial cancer. Study background: Males with urothelial cancer arising in the bladder constituted about 85% of the roughly 30 patients. Blood underwent analysis 3 weeks (second dose) and 6 weeks after treatment began. Blood gave a median approximately 150,000 T cells. The study, taken as a whole, reports: Where pretreatment blood TCR clonality fell below the median, better survival was predicted.

V shed 2 bases and J shed 4 bases, with 14 bases lying between them. The CDR3 runs 15 residues. CDR1 MGHRA and CDR2 YSYEKL come from the germline V gene. TCRdb keeps only in-frame clones here, not all; method: immunoSEQ multiplex PCR. The sample carries 20,000 to 25,000 clones, 90% recorded once. This clone was detected once. Antigen: not known. The clonotype was recovered from a woman aged 55 to 70 with urothelial cancer. This rearrangement joins TRBV4-1 to TRBJ1-2, with TRBD1 as a possible D gene (6 bases). Sequenced material: PBMCs, taken around atezolizumab (anti-PD-L1) treatment. The CDR3 nucleotides are TGCGCCAGCAGCCAAAGGGAGGGGGGGCTCTATGGCTACACCTTC. It codes for CASSQREGGLYGYTF.